This T cell receptor (beta chain) appears in the sequencing data of a study of blood T cell repertoires in COVID-19. Across the study: The analysed material was cDNA or gDNA that came from T cells, B-cell-depleted T cells, or PBMCs.

Authors' analysis steps: Scientists estimated how many nucleated cells there were by amplifying reference gene primers. The data were produced by immunoSEQ multiplex PCR, yet TCRdb's version contains in-frame clones alone and is incomplete. That table supplies the V and J calls and clone size; D and trimming were determined from the DNA. The repertoire includes roughly 200,000 clones, around nine tenths of them detected once, and 1.6% sits in the top ten. This CDR3 has 13 amino acids. CDR1 is SQVTM, CDR2 ANQGSEA, per germline. With 5 bases removed from V and 7 bases from J, the gap between germline ends came to 15 bases. This clone was seen once.

The TCR comes from a man aged 18 to 30 with active or convalescent COVID-19. The sequenced material came from peripheral blood. V usage is TRBV29-1 and J usage is TRBJ2-1; possibly TRBD2 for D (5 bases). CDR3 bases: TGCAGCGTTTTAGCACTAGTCGGGAATGAGCAGTTCTTC. As protein: CSVLALVGNEQFF.